The present T cell receptor beta chain was sequenced within a study of cytomegalovirus exposure and HLA in healthy donors. Notes on the study in general: By HLA locus, TCR association rates varied in a later analysis, with DRB1 showing the most and HLA-C the fewest. Accounts indicate the classifier identified cytomegalovirus status with strong specificity and sensitivity. What was likely a sequencing artifact was a cluster of highly shared sequence variants.

To note about this clone: No antigen is known for it.

CDR1 WNHNN and CDR2 SYGVQD come from the germline V gene (reference sequence). This CDR3 has 17 residues. Losses at the gene ends were 3 bases for V and 2 bases for J; bases not matched to a gene: 7. The PCR used 60 Vbeta and 13 Jbeta primers. The protocol was immunoSEQ multiplex PCR, while the TCRdb copy is restricted to in-frame clones and leaves out a portion. The sample lists about 94,000 clones, roughly 70% seen once, with about a fifth in the top ten. The sequenced sample was PBMCs. This chain uses TRBV10-1 with TRBJ2-3; 11 nucleotides match TRBD2. The receptor's source is a man aged 25-45 years in good health and CMV-seropositive. Here the CDR3 reads CASSDPGTSGNTDTQYF. The CDR3 coding sequence is TGCGCCAGCAGTGACCCAGGGACTAGCGGAAACACAGATACGCAGTATTTT.